The clone carrying this T cell receptor beta chain was counted ten times or more. After removal of 5 bases from V and 5 bases from J, the junction contained 8 bases not matched to a gene. Germline lookup yields CDR1 DFQATT and CDR2 SNEGSKA (reference sequence). This CDR3 contains 14 residues. Each CDR3 protein gets one entry after TCRdb re-called the RT-PCR reads with MiXCR. The table lists more than 600,000 distinct CDR3 sequences, over 12% of them singletons. The source is a female donor in good health, serving as a healthy control. This chain uses TRBV20-1 with TRBJ2-5; 10 positions agree with TRBD2. Sequencing was carried out using memory CD4+ T cells from blood. Here the CDR3 reads CSAPSSGRGETQYF. CDR3 nucleotides: TGCAGTGCTCCTTCTAGCGGGAGAGGGGAGACCCAGTACTTC.